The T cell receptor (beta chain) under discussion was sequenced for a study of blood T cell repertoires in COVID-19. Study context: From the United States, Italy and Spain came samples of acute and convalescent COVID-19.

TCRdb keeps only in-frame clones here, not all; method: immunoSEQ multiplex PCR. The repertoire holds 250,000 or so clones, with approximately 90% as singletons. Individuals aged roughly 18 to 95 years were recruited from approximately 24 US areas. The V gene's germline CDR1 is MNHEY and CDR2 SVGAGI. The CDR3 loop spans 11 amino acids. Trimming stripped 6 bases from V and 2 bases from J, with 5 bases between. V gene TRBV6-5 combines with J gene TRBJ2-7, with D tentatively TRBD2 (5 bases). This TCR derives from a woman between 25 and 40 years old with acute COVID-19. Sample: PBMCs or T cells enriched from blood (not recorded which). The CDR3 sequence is CASRTTYEQYF. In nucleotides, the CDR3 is TGTGCCAGCAGGACTACCTACGAGCAGTACTTC.